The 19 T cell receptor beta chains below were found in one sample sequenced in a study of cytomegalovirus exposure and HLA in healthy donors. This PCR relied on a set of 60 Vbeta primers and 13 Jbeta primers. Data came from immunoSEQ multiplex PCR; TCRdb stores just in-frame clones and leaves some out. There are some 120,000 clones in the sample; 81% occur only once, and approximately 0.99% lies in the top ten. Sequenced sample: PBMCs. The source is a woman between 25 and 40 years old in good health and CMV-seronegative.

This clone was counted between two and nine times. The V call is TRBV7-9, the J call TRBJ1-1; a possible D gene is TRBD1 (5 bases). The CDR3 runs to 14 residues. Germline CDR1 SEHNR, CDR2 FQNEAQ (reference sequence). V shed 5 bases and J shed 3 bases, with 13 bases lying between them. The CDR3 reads CASSLAQGHTEAFF. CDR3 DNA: TGTGCCAGCAGCCTCGCCCAGGGCCACACTGAAGCTTTCTTT.

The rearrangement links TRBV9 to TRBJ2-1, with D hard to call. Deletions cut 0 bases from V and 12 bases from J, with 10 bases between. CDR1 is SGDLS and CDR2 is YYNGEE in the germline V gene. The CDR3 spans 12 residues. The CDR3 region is CASSVVNYPQFF. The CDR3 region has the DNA TGTGCCAGCAGCGTAGTAAACTACCCGCAGTTCTTC.

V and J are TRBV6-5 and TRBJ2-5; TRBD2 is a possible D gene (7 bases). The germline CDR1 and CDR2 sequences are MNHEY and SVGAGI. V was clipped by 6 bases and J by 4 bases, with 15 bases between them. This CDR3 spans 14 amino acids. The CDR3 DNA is TGTGCCAGCAGACCTAGGGGGGGAGGAGAGACCCAGTACTTC. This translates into CASRPRGGGETQYF.

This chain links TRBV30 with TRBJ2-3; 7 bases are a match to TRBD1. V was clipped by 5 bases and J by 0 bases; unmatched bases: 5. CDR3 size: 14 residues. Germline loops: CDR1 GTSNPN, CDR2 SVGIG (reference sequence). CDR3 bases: TGTGCCTGGGACAGGGTCCCTAGCACAGATACGCAGTATTTT. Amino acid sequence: CAWDRVPSTDTQYF.

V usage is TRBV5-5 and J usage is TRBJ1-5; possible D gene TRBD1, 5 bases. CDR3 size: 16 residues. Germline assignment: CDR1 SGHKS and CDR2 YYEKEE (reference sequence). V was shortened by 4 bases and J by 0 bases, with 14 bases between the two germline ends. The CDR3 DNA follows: TGTGCCAGCAGCCCCCGGGGGGGGGATAGCAATCAGCCCCAGCATTTT. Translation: CASSPRGGDSNQPQHF.

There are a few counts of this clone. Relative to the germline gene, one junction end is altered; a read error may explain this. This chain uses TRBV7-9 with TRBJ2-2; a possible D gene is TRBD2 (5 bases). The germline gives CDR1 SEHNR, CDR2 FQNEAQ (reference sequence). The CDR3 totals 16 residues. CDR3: CSSSLTPELRVGELFF. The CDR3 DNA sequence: TGTTCCAGCAGCTTAACTCCGGAATTGCGGGTCGGGGAGCTGTTTTTT. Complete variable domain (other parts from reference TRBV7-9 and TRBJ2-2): DTGVSQNPRHKITKRGQNVTFRCDPISEHNRLYWYRQTLGQGPEFLTYFQNEAQLEKSRLLSDRFSAERPKGSFSTLEIQRTEQGDSAMYLCSSSLTPELRVGELFFGEGSRLTVL.

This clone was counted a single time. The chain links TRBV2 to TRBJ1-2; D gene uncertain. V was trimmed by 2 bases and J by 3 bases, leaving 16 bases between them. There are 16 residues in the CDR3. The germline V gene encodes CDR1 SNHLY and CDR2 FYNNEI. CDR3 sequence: CASSEMRVGIDYGYTF. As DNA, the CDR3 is TGTGCCAGCAGTGAAATGAGGGTGGGCATAGACTATGGCTACACCTTC.

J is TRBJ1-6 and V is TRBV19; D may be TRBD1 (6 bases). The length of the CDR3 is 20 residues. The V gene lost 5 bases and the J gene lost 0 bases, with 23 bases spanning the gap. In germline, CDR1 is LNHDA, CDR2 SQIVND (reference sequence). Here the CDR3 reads CASSSAGAHLTSSYNSPLHF. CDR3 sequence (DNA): TGTGCCAGTAGTTCGGCGGGGGCTCACCTGACGAGCTCCTATAATTCACCCCTCCACTTT.

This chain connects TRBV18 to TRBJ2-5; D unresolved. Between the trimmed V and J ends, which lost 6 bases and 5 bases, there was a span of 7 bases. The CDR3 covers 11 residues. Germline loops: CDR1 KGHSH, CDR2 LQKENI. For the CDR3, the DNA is TGTGCCAGCTCCCCCGGGGAGACCCAGTACTTC. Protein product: CASSPGETQYF.

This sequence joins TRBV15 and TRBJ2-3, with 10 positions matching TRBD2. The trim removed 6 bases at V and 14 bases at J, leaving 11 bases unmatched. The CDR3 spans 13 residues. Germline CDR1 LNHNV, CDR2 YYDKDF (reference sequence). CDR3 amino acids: CATRSRRTSGWYF. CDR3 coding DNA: TGTGCCACCAGGTCAAGGAGGACTAGCGGTTGGTATTTT.

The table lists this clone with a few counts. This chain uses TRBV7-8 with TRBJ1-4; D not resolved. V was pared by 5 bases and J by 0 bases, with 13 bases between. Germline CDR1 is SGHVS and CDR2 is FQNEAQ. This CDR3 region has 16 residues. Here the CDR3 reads CASSPRAGTTNEKLFF. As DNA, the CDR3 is TGTGCCAGCAGCCCTAGAGCCGGGACAACTAATGAAAAACTGTTTTTT.

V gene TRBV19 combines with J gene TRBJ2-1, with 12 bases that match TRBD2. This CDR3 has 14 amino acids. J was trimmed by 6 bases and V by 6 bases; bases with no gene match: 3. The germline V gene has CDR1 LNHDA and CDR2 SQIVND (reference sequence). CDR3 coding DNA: TGTGCCAGTAGGACTAGCGGGAGCGGCAATGAGCAGTTCTTC. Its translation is CASRTSGSGNEQFF.

The DNA of the CDR3 is TGTGCCAGCAGCCAATCGACAGGGGCTCATCAGCCCCAGCATTTT. It encodes CASSQSTGAHQPQHF. V gene TRBV16 combines with J gene TRBJ1-5; 8 bases are a match to TRBD1. The CDR3 runs to 15 residues. Per the germline V gene, CDR1 is KGHSY and CDR2 is FQNENV. The J segment lost 5 bases and the V segment lost 0 bases, leaving 3 bases of the junction unmatched.

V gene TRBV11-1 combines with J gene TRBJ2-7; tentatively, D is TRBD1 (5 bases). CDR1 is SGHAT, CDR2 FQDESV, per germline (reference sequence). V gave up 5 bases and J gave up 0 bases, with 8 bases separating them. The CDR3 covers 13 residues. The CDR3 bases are TGTGCCAGCAGCCCTGACAGCTCCTACGAGCAGTACTTC. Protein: CASSPDSSYEQYF. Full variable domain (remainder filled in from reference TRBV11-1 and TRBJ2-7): EAEVAQSPRYKITEKSQAVAFWCDPISGHATLYWYRQILGQGPELLVQFQDESVVDDSQLPKDRFSAERLKGVDSTLKIQPAELGDSAMYLCASSPDSSYEQYFGPGTRLTVT.

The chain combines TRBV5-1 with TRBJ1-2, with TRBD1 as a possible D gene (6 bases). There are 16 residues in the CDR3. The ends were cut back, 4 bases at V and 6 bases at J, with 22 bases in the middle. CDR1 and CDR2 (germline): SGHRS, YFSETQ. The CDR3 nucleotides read TGCGCCAGCAGCCGAGCTTTGCAGGGATCAGGGGATGGCTACACCTTC. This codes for CASSRALQGSGDGYTF.

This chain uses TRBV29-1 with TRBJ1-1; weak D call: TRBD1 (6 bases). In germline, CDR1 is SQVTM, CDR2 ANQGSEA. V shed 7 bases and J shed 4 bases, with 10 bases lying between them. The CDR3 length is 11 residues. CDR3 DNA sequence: TGCAGCGGCGGACAGTCCACTGAAGCTTTCTTT. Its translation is CSGGQSTEAFF.

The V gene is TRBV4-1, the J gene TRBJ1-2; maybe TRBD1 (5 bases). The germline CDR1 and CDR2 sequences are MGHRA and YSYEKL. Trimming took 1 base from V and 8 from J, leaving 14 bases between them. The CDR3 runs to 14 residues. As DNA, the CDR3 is TGCGCCAGCAGCCAAGGTACAGGCCGTGCCGGCTACACCTTC. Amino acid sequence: CASSQGTGRAGYTF.

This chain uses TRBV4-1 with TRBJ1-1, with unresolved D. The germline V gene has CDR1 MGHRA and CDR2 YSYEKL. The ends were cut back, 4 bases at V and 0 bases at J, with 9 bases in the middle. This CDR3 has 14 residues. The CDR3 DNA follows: TGCGCCAGCAGCCCGGGTTTTATGAACACTGAAGCTTTCTTT. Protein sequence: CASSPGFMNTEAFF.

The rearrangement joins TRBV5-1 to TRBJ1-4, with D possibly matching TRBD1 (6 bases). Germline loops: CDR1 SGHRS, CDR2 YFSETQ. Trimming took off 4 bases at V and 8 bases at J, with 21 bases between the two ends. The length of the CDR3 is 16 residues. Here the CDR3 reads CASSVARGIGGEKLFF. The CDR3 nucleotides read TGCGCCAGCAGCGTCGCTAGGGGGATAGGTGGGGAAAAACTGTTTTTT.